These T cell receptor beta chains were read from a single sample in a study of radiotherapy plus CTLA-4 blockade in lung cancer. Method: immunoSEQ multiplex PCR; TCRdb's copy keeps in-frame clones and lacks some. The sample shows about 77,000 clones, roughly 69% of them seen only once. The source material was peripheral blood, sampled from a patient treated with radiotherapy plus ipilimumab. These receptors all come from a human donor with non-small cell lung cancer whose response to radiotherapy plus ipilimumab could not be evaluated. Each CDR3 is given with its conserved first and last residue. Fields, in order: V gene, J gene, clone size, D gene, CDR3 protein, CDR3 DNA. The D gene is left open where the match is weak. Size is omitted from some rows. Given values are once, few, many or a class for expanded clones.

>TRBV5-1|TRBJ2-7|.|.
CASSSHRDKVGNEQYF
TGCGCCAGCAGTTCACACCGGGACAAGGTCGGCAACGAGCAGTACTTC
>TRBV9|TRBJ1-5|.|.
CASSVADSSNQPQHF
TGTGCCAGCAGCGTAGCGGACAGCAGCAATCAGCCCCAGCATTTT
>TRBV7-9|TRBJ2-7|.|.
CASSIGHSYEQYF
TGTGCCAGCAGCATAGGTCACTCCTACGAGCAGTACTTC
>TRBV7-9|TRBJ1-1|few|.
CASSLQVSTEAFF
TGTGCCAGCAGCTTACAGGTTTCCACTGAAGCTTTCTTT
>TRBV5-6|TRBJ1-1|few|.
CASSFRNTEAFF
TGTGCCAGCAGCTTTAGGAACACTGAAGCTTTCTTT
>TRBV5-1|TRBJ2-3|.|.
CASSLAVDTQYF
TGCGCCAGCAGCTTGGCTGTAGATACGCAGTATTTT
>TRBV7-2|TRBJ2-3|.|.
CASSSLMGTDTQYF
TGTGCCAGCAGCTCCCTAATGGGCACAGATACGCAGTATTTT
>TRBV11-2|TRBJ2-3|.|.
CASSSLALADTQYF
TGTGCCAGCAGCTCCCTAGCTCTAGCAGATACGCAGTATTTT
>TRBV2|TRBJ2-5|once|.
CASSGARQGLGTQYF
TGTGCCAGCAGTGGGGCGCGGCAGGGTTTAGGGACCCAGTACTTC
>TRBV6-5|TRBJ2-1|.|.
CASRETGEQFF
TGTGCCAGCAGAGAAACGGGTGAGCAGTTCTTC
>TRBV18|TRBJ2-5|few|.
CASSSNIGETQYF
TGTGCCAGCTCATCAAATATCGGGGAGACCCAGTACTTC
>TRBV29-1|TRBJ1-1|once|TRBD1
CSVGQGVLNTEAFF
TGCAGCGTTGGCCAGGGGGTTCTGAACACTGAAGCTTTCTTT
>TRBV29-1|TRBJ1-1|few|.
CSVATTENTEAFF
TGCAGCGTTGCAACCACAGAGAACACTGAAGCTTTCTTT
>TRBV2|TRBJ2-2|.|TRBD2
CASSALGTSGTGELFF
TGTGCCAGCAGTGCCCTGGGGACTAGCGGTACCGGGGAGCTGTTTTTT
>TRBV28|TRBJ1-5|.|.
CASRRISPSNQPQHF
TGTGCCAGCAGACGTATAAGCCCTAGCAATCAGCCCCAGCATTTT
>TRBV30|TRBJ1-4|once|.
CAWSVGWGGEKLFF
TGTGCCTGGAGCGTTGGTTGGGGAGGGGAAAAACTGTTTTTT
>TRBV11-3|TRBJ1-5|few|.
CASSLEADSNQPQHF
TGTGCCAGCAGCTTAGAGGCGGATAGCAATCAGCCCCAGCATTTT
>TRBV2|TRBJ2-3|.|.
CASSSGIVDTQYF
TGTGCCAGCAGTTCAGGGATTGTAGATACGCAGTATTTT
>TRBV28|TRBJ1-1|few|.
CASSSPGGGGTEAFF
TGTGCCAGCAGTTCCCCGGGGGGCGGGGGCACTGAAGCTTTCTTT
>TRBV6-1|TRBJ1-2|.|TRBD1
CASSEASGTAYPHTF
TGTGCCAGCAGTGAAGCATCCGGGACAGCCTATCCTCACACCTTC
>TRBV5-4|TRBJ1-5|.|TRBD1
CASSMQGAQGQPQHF
TGTGCCAGCAGCATGCAGGGGGCGCAGGGTCAGCCCCAGCATTTT
>TRBV6-6|TRBJ2-1|.|TRBD2
CASSYGSGGEFF
TGTGCCAGCAGTTACGGCAGCGGGGGGGAGTTCTTC
>TRBV10-3|TRBJ2-1|.|TRBD2
CAISDSGLAGYNEQFF
TGTGCCATCAGTGATTCCGGACTAGCGGGATACAATGAGCAGTTCTTC
>TRBV7-3|TRBJ2-2|once|.
CASSLLPRAAGGTGELFF
TGTGCCAGCAGCTTACTCCCTCGGGCAGCCGGGGGCACCGGGGAGCTGTTTTTT
>TRBV18|TRBJ2-7|once|TRBD2
CASSPRTSGGNYEQYF
TGTGCCAGCTCACCCCGGACTAGCGGGGGGAACTACGAGCAGTACTTC
>TRBV19|TRBJ2-7|.|TRBD1
CASSRGQGWNEQYF
TGTGCCAGTAGTAGGGGACAGGGCTGGAACGAGCAGTACTTC
>TRBV7-3|TRBJ2-7|.|TRBD2
CASSLHSGGAYEQYF
TGTGCCAGCAGCTTACATAGCGGGGGGGCCTACGAGCAGTACTTC
>TRBV5-5|TRBJ2-2|.|TRBD1
CASSLGQGGSGELFF
TGTGCCAGCAGCTTGGGACAGGGGGGATCCGGGGAGCTGTTTTTT
>TRBV5-1|TRBJ1-2|.|TRBD1
CASSGRRDSGFYGYTF
TGCGCCAGCAGCGGCCGGCGGGACAGTGGGTTCTACGGCTACACCTTC